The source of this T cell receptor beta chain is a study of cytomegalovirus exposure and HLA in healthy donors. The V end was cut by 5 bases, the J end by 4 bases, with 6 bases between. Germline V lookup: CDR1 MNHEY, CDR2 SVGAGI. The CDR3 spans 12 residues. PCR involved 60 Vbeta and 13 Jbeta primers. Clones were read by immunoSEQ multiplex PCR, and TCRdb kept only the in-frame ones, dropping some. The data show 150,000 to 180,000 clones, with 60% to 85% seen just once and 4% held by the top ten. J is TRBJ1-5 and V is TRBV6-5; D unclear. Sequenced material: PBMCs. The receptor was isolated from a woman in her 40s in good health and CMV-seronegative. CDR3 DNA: TGTGCCAGCAGTCATCATAATCAGCCCCAGCATTTT. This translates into CASSHHNQPQHF.